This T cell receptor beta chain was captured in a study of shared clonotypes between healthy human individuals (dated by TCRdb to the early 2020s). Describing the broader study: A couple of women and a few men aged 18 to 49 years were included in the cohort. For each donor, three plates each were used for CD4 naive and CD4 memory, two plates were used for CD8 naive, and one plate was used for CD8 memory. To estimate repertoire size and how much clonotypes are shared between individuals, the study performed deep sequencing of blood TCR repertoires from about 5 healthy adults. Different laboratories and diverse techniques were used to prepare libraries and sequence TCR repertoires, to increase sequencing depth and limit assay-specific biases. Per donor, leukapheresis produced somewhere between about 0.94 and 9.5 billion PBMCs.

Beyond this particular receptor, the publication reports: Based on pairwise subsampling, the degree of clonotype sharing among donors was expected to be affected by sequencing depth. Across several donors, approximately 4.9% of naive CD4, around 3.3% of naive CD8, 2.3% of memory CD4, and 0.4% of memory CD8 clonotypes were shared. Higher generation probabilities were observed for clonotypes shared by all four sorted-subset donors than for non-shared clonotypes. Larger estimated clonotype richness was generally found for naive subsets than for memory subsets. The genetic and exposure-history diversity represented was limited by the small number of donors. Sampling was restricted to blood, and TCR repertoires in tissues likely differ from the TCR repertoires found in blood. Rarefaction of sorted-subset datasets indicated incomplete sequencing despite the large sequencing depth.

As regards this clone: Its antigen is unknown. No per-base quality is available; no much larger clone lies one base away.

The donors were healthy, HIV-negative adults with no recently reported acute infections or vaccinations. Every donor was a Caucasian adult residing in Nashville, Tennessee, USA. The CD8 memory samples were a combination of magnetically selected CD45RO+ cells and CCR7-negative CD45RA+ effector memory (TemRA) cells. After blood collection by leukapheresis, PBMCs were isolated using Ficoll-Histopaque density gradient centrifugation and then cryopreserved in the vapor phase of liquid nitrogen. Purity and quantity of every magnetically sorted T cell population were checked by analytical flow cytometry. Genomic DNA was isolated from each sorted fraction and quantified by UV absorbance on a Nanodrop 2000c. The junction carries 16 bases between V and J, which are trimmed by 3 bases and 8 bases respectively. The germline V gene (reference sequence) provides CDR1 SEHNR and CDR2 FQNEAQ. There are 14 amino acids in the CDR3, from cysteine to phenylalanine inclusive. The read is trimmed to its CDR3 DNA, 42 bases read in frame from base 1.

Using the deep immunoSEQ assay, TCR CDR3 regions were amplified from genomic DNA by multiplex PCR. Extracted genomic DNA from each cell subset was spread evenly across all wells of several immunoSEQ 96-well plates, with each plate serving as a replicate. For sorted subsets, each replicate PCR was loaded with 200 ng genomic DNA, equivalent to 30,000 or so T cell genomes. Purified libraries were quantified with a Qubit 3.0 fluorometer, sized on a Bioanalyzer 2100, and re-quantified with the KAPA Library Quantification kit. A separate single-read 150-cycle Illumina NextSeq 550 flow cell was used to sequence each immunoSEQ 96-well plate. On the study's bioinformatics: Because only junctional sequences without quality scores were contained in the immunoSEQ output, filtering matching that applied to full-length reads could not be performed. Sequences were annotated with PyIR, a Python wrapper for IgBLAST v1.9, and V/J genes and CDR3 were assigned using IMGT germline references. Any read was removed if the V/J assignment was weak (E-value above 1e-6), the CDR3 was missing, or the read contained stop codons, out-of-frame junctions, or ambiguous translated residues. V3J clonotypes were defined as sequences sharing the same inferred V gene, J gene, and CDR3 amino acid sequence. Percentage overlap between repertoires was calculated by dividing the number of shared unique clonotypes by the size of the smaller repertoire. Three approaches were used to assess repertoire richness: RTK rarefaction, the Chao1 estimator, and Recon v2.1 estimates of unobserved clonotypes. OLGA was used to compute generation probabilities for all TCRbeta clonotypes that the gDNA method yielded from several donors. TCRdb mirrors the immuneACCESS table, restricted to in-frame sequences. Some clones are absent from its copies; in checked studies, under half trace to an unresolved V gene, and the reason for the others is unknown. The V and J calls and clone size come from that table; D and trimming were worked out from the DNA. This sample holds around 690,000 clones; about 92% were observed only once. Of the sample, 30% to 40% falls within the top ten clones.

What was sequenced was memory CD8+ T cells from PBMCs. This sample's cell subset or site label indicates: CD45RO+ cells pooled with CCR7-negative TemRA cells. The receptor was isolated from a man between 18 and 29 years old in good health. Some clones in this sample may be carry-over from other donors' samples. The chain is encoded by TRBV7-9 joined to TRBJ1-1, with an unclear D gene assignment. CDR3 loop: CASSFESGNGEAFF. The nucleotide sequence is TGTGCCAGCAGCTTCGAGTCAGGAAACGGGGAAGCTTTCTTT.